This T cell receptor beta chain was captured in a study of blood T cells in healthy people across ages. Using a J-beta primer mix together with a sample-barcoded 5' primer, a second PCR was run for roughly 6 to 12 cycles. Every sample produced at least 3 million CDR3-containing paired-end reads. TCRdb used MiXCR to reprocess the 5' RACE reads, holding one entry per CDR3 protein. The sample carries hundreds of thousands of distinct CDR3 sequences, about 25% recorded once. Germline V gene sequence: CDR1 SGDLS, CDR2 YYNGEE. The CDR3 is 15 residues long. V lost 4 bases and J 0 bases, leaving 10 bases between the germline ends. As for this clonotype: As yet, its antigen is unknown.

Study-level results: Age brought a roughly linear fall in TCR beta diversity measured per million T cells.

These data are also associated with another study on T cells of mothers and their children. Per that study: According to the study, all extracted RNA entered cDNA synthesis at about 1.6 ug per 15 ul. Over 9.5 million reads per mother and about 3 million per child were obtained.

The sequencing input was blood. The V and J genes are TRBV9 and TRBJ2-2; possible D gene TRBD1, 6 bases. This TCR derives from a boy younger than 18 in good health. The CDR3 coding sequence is TGTGCCAGCAGCTCGCGGACAGCGAACACCGGGGAGCTGTTTTTT. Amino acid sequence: CASSSRTANTGELFF.